This TCR beta chain appears in the sequencing data of a study of cytomegalovirus exposure and HLA in healthy donors. The PCR ran on 60 Vbeta and 13 Jbeta primers. Repertoires were generated with immunoSEQ multiplex PCR, while TCRdb's copy carries only in-frame clones and drops some. The table has 150,000 to 200,000 clones, 70% to 85% seen once. The germline gives CDR1 SGHTA, CDR2 FQGNSA. V lost 2 bases, J lost 2 bases, and 11 bases lay in between. This CDR3 is 15 amino acids long. Sequences were obtained from PBMCs. This clonotype was sampled from a man aged 35 to 55 in good health and CMV-seropositive. The chain joins TRBV7-2 to TRBJ2-3; D is unclear. The chain's CDR3 is CASSLYIPPTDTQYF. CDR3 nucleotide sequence: TGTGCCAGCAGCTTATACATTCCTCCCACAGATACGCAGTATTTT.